These T cell receptor beta chains were read from a single sample in a study of T-cell reconstitution after alpha-beta-depleted transplantation in children. TCRdb passed the PCR reads through MiXCR, listing each CDR3 protein once. The data show fewer than 550,000 distinct CDR3 sequences, about an eighth seen once. Sequenced material: PBMCs, mostly from graft donor cells, taken 180 days after TCRalphabeta/CD19-depleted stem cell transplant. These receptors were taken from a female patient aged 2-15 years who had a stem cell transplant for aplastic anemia, so the T cells may come from the graft donor. Each CDR3 is given with its conserved first and last residue. Each record gives: clone size, V gene, D gene, J gene, CDR3 protein, CDR3 DNA. The D gene is left open where the match is weak. Where a row states a size, it is once, few, many or the class of an expanded clone; other rows omit it.

size: few
V: TRBV12-3/TRBV12-4
D: TRBD1
J: TRBJ2-2
CDR3: CASSSRGRGTGELFF
DNA: TGTGCCAGCAGTTCCAGGGGGCGAGGCACCGGGGAGCTGTTTTTT

size: many
V: TRBV6-2/TRBV6-3
D: -
J: TRBJ2-1
CDR3: CASTTGGYNEQFF
DNA: TGTGCCAGCACTACAGGCGGGTACAATGAGCAGTTCTTC

size: many
V: TRBV12-3/TRBV12-4
D: -
J: TRBJ1-2
CDR3: CASRREGRLYGYTF
DNA: TGTGCCAGCAGAAGGGAGGGACGGCTCTATGGCTACACCTTC

size: -
V: TRBV21-1
D: -
J: TRBJ2-5
CDR3: CASSTRGTVTKETQYF
DNA: TGTGCCAGCAGCACTCGGGGGACAGTCACTAAAGAGACCCAGTACTTC

size: many
V: TRBV11-2
D: TRBD2
J: TRBJ2-5
CDR3: CASSLDPGPQREKGETQYF
DNA: TGTGCCAGCAGCTTAGATCCCGGTCCCCAGCGGGAGAAGGGCGAGACCCAGTACTTC

size: -
V: TRBV6-1
D: TRBD1
J: TRBJ2-1
CDR3: CASRKNWGQGYNEQFF
DNA: TGTGCCAGCCGGAAAAATTGGGGACAGGGATACAATGAGCAGTTCTTC

size: -
V: TRBV24-1
D: -
J: TRBJ2-2
CDR3: CATSDTGTNTGELFF
DNA: TGTGCCACCAGTGACACCGGGACCAACACCGGGGAGCTGTTTTTT

size: -
V: TRBV21-1
D: -
J: TRBJ2-3
CDR3: CASSKPKGVKRQYTDTQYF
DNA: TGTGCCAGCAGCAAACCAAAAGGAGTCAAGCGACAGTACACAGATACGCAGTATTTT

size: few
V: TRBV9
D: -
J: TRBJ2-7
CDR3: CASSAGRGPASYEQYF
DNA: TGTGCCAGCAGCGCAGGACGGGGGCCGGCTTCCTACGAGCAGTACTTC

size: -
V: TRBV28
D: TRBD2
J: TRBJ2-7
CDR3: CASSLPGLAGGYEQYF
DNA: TGTGCCAGCAGTCTCCCGGGACTAGCGGGAGGCTACGAGCAGTACTTC

size: few
V: TRBV4-1
D: TRBD1
J: TRBJ1-5
CDR3: CASSHQTGKGNQPQHF
DNA: TGCGCCAGCAGCCATCAGACAGGGAAAGGGAATCAGCCCCAGCATTTT